This T cell receptor beta chain was sequenced during a study of T-cell memory formation after mild COVID-19 (dated by TCRdb to 2020 to 2023). Some background on the complete study: TCR sequence clusters from the two donors were largely donor specific. In a couple of donors, T-cell clones that expanded and contracted after mild COVID-19 were tracked by sequencing TCRalpha and TCRbeta repertoires over time. Two young, previously healthy adult volunteers made up the cohort, one male and one female.

The CDR3 runs 14 amino acids, cysteine and phenylalanine included. The only DNA kept is the CDR3, 42 bases in frame from the first base. V loses 5 bases of germline sequence and J loses 2 bases, and the interval between the two ends is 9 bases. CDR1 and CDR2, looked up from the germline V gene, are MDHEN and SYDVKM. This clonotype appeared a few times. What this receptor recognizes is not known. It has no much larger one-base neighbor in the sample; base qualities were not kept. Results and caveats for the whole study, not just this receptor: Contracting CD4+ clones turned up mainly in the CM and EM memory subsets, whereas EMRA was where CD8+ clones were enriched. Only a couple of mild cases were covered in the study, and larger cohorts including severe cases with pre-infection samples were considered necessary. The second-wave clones that peaked on day 37 were not confirmed to be SARS-CoV-2 specific. Some responding clones were detected in pre-infection memory, which suggested that pre-existing cross-reactive memory T cells had joined the SARS-CoV-2 response. Clones that contracted from day 15 to 85 showed balanced CD4/CD8 phenotypes, whereas a second wave of clones that expanded from day 15 to 37 leaned towards CD4+.

These reads were obtained on an Illumina NovaSeq 6000. cDNA libraries for TCRalpha and TCRbeta were prepared by 5'RACE using constant-segment primers, with sample barcodes and unique molecular identifiers added. Trizol reagent was used to extract RNA from every sample. Library amplification was performed in two PCR steps, and a second sample barcode and Illumina TruSeq adapters were introduced in the second step. The libraries were sequenced on an Illumina NovaSeq using 2 x 150 bp paired-end reads. Processing in the source paper ran as follows. Reads were demultiplexed and collapsed into UMI-guided consensus sequences with migec v1.2.7. With mixcr v2.1.11, UMI consensuses were aligned to TRA and TRB V and J templates and assembled into clonotypes. Clonotypes were classified as expanded or contracted when called significant by both edgeR and NoisET, with noise models trained on biological replicates. For edgeR calls, the thresholds were a false discovery rate-adjusted p below 0.01 and a log2 fold-change of 1. As an exploratory analysis of dynamics, max-normalized trajectories of the 1000 most abundant clonotypes were examined by PCA with hierarchical clustering. Each responding clone was given a CD4 or CD8 phenotype based on the CD4+ and CD8+ repertoires, which had been sequenced separately. Starting from the raw public reads, TCRdb applied fastp trimming at Q25, assembled clones with MiXCR and retained in-frame beta chains. Every entry covers one CDR3 protein and lists the most common genes and DNA from its rows. These V and J calls originate from TCRdb's pipeline instead of the authors' own analysis. For this sample the table gives approximately 250,000 distinct CDR3 sequences, of which 16% were detected only once. 20% to 25% of the sample rests with the top ten.

PBMCs were isolated by Ficoll-Paque density gradient centrifugation. Sequenced: PBMCs or a T cell subset sorted from them (not recorded which). The receptor was isolated from a young man who had mild COVID-19 (a few samples of this study predate the infection). The sample titles of this study are shuffled in the database, so cell type and time point are left out; the donor was told from shared clones. The chain joins TRBV28 to TRBJ2-2, with the D gene uncertain. In nucleotide form, the sequence is TGTGCCAGCAGTCTGACCCATAACACCGGGGAGCTGTTTTTT. It is translated as CASSLTHNTGELFF.